This entry describes one TCR beta chain. The assay was immunoSEQ multiplex PCR, and TCRdb's table has in-frame clones only and misses some. The sample lists about 430,000 clones, about 90% seen once, with 0.7% to 0.85% in the top ten. These data originate in a study of blood T cell repertoires in COVID-19. The CDR3 has 17 residues. Sequenced: peripheral blood. The genes are TRBV12-2 and TRBJ2-5; TRBD1 reflects the table's D call only, with no check against the DNA. TRBV12-2 is designated a pseudogene. This sequence originates from a man aged 18 to 30 with COVID-19, enrolled during active disease. The CDR3 DNA reads as TGTGCAAGTCGCTTAGTGGTCTGGGACAGGGGACCGGAGACCCAGTACTTC. Translated: CASRLVVWDRGPETQYF.